The next 13 T cell receptor beta chains were all read from a single sample in a study of T cells in localized non-small cell lung cancer. Sequencing was performed with immunoSEQ multiplex PCR; in TCRdb, only in-frame clones are kept and a portion is missing. There are tens of thousands of clones in the sample; around 82% occur only once, and roughly 9% lies in the top ten. The sample was peripheral blood, taken before any cancer treatment. Every receptor here comes from a female donor older than 55 with stage I lung adenocarcinoma.

V usage is TRBV5-4 and J usage is TRBJ1-6, with D unresolved. V was trimmed by 0 bases and J by 9 bases, leaving 13 bases between them. CDR3 length equals 15 residues. CDR1 is SGHNT, CDR2 YYREEE, per germline (reference sequence). This CDR3 reads CASSLEEGSASPLHF. For the CDR3, the DNA is TGTGCCAGCAGCTTGGAGGAGGGATCGGCTTCACCCCTCCACTTT.

The chain recombines TRBV18 with TRBJ2-3; 11 bases fit TRBD2. Germline CDR1 KGHSH, CDR2 LQKENI. V was pared by 4 bases and J by 11 bases, with 23 bases of the junction left unmatched. CDR3 length equals 19 residues. CDR3 region: CASSLTSGSLSGATYGQYF. DNA for the CDR3: TGTGCCAGCTCACTAACTAGCGGGAGCCTCTCAGGGGCGACATATGGGCAGTATTTT.

The chain uses TRBV5-1 and TRBJ2-7; 9 positions match TRBD2. CDR1 SGHRS and CDR2 YFSETQ come from the germline V gene. The CDR3 has 15 amino acids. V lost 4 bases, J lost 5 bases, and 10 bases stayed unmatched. CDR3 sequence (DNA): TGCGCCAGCAGCCCACGCGGCGGGGGGGCCCACGAGCAGTACTTC. This codes for CASSPRGGGAHEQYF.

Comment on this clone: The junction departs from germline at one end; a sequencing error may be responsible. The chain couples TRBV11-2 to TRBJ2-2; TRBD2 agrees at 16 bases. CDR1 and CDR2 (germline): SGHAT, FQNNGV. The length of the CDR3 is 18 residues. CDR3 amino acids: CASSPGLAGGPDTGELFF. In DNA form, the CDR3 reads TGCGCCAGCAGCCCGGGACTAGCGGGAGGGCCCGACACCGGGGAGCTGTTTTTT.

The DNA of the CDR3 is TGTGCCAGCAGTTGGGTCCTTACCGACGAGCAGTACTTC. It translates to CASSWVLTDEQYF. This chain uses TRBV27 with TRBJ2-7; no clear D. From germline, CDR1 is MNHEY and CDR2 SMNVEV (reference sequence). This CDR3 has 13 residues. The V end lost 4 bases, the J end lost 5 bases, and 12 bases lay between the germline ends.

The CDR3 bases are TGTGCCAGCATGCCCTTGGCGGGTGGAGGGGAGACCCAGTACTTC. Protein product: CASMPLAGGGETQYF. The chain has TRBV6-1 and TRBJ2-5, with D maybe TRBD2 (6 bases). The germline V gene encodes CDR1 MNHNS and CDR2 SASEGT. V was trimmed by 7 bases and J by 5 bases, leaving 20 bases between them. The CDR3 is 15 residues long.

The chain recombines TRBV19 with TRBJ2-3; 7 positions match TRBD1. Germline-derived CDR1 and CDR2 are LNHDA and SQIVND (reference sequence). The CDR3 loop spans 15 amino acids. V trimming: 5 bases; J trimming: 1 base; junction bases outside the gene matches: 6. The CDR3 loop is CASSLRQGRTDTQYF. In DNA, the CDR3 is TGTGCCAGTAGTCTCCGACAGGGCCGCACAGATACGCAGTATTTT.

The rearrangement joins TRBV11-2 to TRBJ2-1; TRBD2 agrees at 11 bases. V lost 5 bases, J lost 6 bases, and 3 bases stayed unmatched. This CDR3 spans 14 amino acids. CDR1 and CDR2 (germline): SGHAT, FQNNGV. This CDR3 is CASSHSGRANEQFF. CDR3 DNA sequence: TGTGCCAGCAGCCATAGCGGGAGGGCCAATGAGCAGTTCTTC.

The chain combines TRBV15 with TRBJ2-6; 8 positions match TRBD1. The germline V gene has CDR1 LNHNV and CDR2 YYDKDF (reference sequence). This CDR3 is 15 amino acids long. V gave up 0 bases and J gave up 10 bases; unmatched junction bases: 5. The CDR3 DNA reads as TGTGCCACCAGCAGAGAAACAGGGGGAAGAAACGTCCTGACTTTC. Protein: CATSRETGGRNVLTF.

This chain joins TRBV5-1 and TRBJ2-2; 12 bases are a match to TRBD2. CDR1 is SGHRS, CDR2 YFSETQ, per germline. The CDR3 runs 17 residues. Trimming removed 1 base from V and 2 bases from J; junction bases left unmatched: 3. The chain's CDR3 is CASSLRTSGTNTGELFF. The CDR3 DNA sequence: TGCGCCAGCAGCTTGAGGACTAGCGGGACCAACACCGGGGAGCTGTTTTTT.

Concerning this clone itself: Other nucleotide sequences in the sample specify the same CDR3. V is TRBV5-4 and J is TRBJ1-1, with 9 positions matching TRBD1. CDR1 is SGHNT and CDR2 is YYREEE in the germline V gene (reference sequence). The CDR3 covers 14 residues. The junction had 2 bases not matched to a gene; V was cut back by 0 bases and J by 5 bases. CDR3 loop: CASSLAGTGTEAFF. In DNA form, the CDR3 reads TGTGCCAGCAGCTTGGCCGGGACAGGGACTGAAGCTTTCTTT.

The rearrangement links TRBV6-5 to TRBJ2-2; D gene ambiguous. The V gene's germline CDR1 is MNHEY and CDR2 SVGAGI. Trimming cost V 8 bases and J 4 bases, with 5 bases left between them. This CDR3 comprises 11 residues. The CDR3 here is CASGSTGELFF. The CDR3 nucleotides read TGTGCCAGCGGGTCCACCGGGGAGCTGTTTTTT.

CDR3 amino acids: CASSLRGGRHLNTEAFF. The CDR3 DNA reads TGTGCCAGCAGCTTAAGAGGCGGGAGGCACTTGAACACTGAAGCTTTCTTT. V and J are TRBV7-9 and TRBJ1-1, with no clear D. The CDR3 loop spans 17 amino acids. Trimming pared 2 bases from V and 0 bases from J, leaving 16 bases between. Germline values: CDR1 SEHNR, CDR2 FQNEAQ (reference sequence).